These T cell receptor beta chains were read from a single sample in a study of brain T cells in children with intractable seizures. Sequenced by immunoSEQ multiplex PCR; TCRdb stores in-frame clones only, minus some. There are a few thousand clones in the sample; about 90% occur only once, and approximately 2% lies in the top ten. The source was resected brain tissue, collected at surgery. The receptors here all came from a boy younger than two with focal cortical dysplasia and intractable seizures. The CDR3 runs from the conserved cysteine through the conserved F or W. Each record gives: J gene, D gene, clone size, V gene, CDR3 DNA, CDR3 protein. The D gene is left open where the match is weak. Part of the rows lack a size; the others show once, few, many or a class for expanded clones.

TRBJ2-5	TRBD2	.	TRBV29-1	TGCAGCGTTGAACTTGCGGGAGGGGAGACCCAGTACTTC	CSVELAGGETQYF
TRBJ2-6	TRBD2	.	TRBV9	TGTGCCAGCAGCGTATGGTCTGGACTAGCGTCCTCTGGGGCCAACGTCCTGACTTTC	CASSVWSGLASSGANVLTF
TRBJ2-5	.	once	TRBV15	TGTGCCACCAGCAGAGGACAGGGAGGCGGTGGTCAAGAGACCCAGTACTTC	CATSRGQGGGGQETQYF
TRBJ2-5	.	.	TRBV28	TGTGCCAGCAGTTTATATGCCCTCCCCCAGCAAGAGACCCAGTACTTC	CASSLYALPQQETQYF
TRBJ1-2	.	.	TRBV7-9	TGTGCCAGCAGCAAAGGGGGGTTCGACTATGGCTACACCTTC	CASSKGGFDYGYTF
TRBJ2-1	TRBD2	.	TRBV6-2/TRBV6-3	TGTGCCAGCAGCCCTCGGCCCGGGACTAGTTCTTACAATGAGCAGTTCTTC	CASSPRPGTSSYNEQFF
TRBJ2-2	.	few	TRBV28	TGTGCCAGCAGTTTAGGACAGACGAACACCGGGGAGCTGTTTTTT	CASSLGQTNTGELFF
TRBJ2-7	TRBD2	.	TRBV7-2	TGTGCCAGCAGCCCCCGGACTAGCGGGGATTACGAGCAGTACTTC	CASSPRTSGDYEQYF
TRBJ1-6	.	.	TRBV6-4	TGTGCCAGCAGTGACCCAGCCACAAATTCACCCCTCCACTTT	CASSDPATNSPLHF
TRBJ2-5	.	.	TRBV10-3	TGTGCCATCAGTGACCATGACAGCCAAGAGACCCAGTACTTC	CAISDHDSQETQYF
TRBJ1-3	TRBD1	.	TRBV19	TGTGCCAGTAGTAGTCCCGGGACAGGGGCCTCCTCTGGAAACACCATATATTTT	CASSSPGTGASSGNTIYF
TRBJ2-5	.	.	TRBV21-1	TGTGCCAGCTCTTCTACCGGGGAGTGTGGAGAGACCCAGTACTTC	CASSSTGECGETQYF
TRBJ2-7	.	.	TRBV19	TGTGCCAGTAGTCCCACACCCGGGACAAGCCGTGGGGAGCAGTACTTC	CASSPTPGTSRGEQYF
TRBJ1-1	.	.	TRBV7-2	TGTGCCAGCAGCCTAGTGGGGCAGGCCAACACTGAAGCTTTCTTT	CASSLVGQANTEAFF
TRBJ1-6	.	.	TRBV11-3	TGTGCCAGCAGCTTAGAGGGGGGCTGGCCGGATAATTCACCCCTCCACTTT	CASSLEGGWPDNSPLHF
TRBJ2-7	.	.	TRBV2	TGTGCCAGCAGTGAGGGCAGAGAGTACGAGCAGTACTTC	CASSEGREYEQYF